This T cell receptor (beta chain) appears in the sequencing data of a study of control samples from healthy donors and cancer patients. Sequenced by immunoSEQ multiplex PCR; TCRdb stores in-frame clones only, minus some. The data contain about 160,000 clones, roughly 90% of them seen just once; the ten biggest clones take up 0.65% to 0.75%. The V end lost 2 bases, the J end lost 0 bases, and 11 bases lay between the germline ends. CDR3 length equals 17 residues. The germline CDR1 and CDR2 sequences are LGHDT and YNNKEL (reference sequence). This chain connects TRBV3-1 (or the pseudogene TRBV3-2) to TRBJ2-6; D is possibly TRBD1 (5 bases). This TCR derives from a woman aged 30 to 39 in good health. Sequenced input: blood. The CDR3 reads CASSQYLTGSGANVLTF. The DNA of the CDR3 is TGTGCCAGCAGCCAATACCTCACAGGCTCTGGGGCCAACGTCCTGACTTTC.